The source of this T cell receptor (beta chain) is a study of vaccination and CD4 T cells after COVID-19. Whole-study context: Cells received overlapping spike peptides from SARS-CoV-2, HCoV-NL63, HCoV-OC43 and HCoV-229E as stimulation. Study-level results: Of the reactive clones in convalescent patients, a median 86.3% showed up only post-vaccination. Going from about 22 to 38, median SARS-CoV-2-reactive clonotypes did not rise significantly.

Remarks on this clonotype: The antigen is not known.

Cultured CD4+ T-cell DNA underwent Oncomine TCR Beta short-read sequencing. In this case, cultured CD4+ T cells provided the extracted genomic DNA. From the PCR reads, TCRdb called clonotypes with MiXCR, one entry per CDR3 protein. This sample has 10,000 or so distinct CDR3 sequences, with around a third found just once. Germline lookup yields CDR1 LNHDA and CDR2 SQIVND (reference sequence). V was pared by 10 bases and J by 2 bases, with 17 bases between. The CDR3 runs 14 residues. The treatment here: 10-day PBMC culture with coronavirus spike peptide pools or control peptides (ViraFEST assay). An unexposed donor provided the CD4+ T cells, which were collected before the COVID-19 pandemic (2011-2018). Unexposed-donor CD4+ T cells were probed with SARS-CoV-2 S/N and four cold-coronavirus spikes, cells permitting.

The chain uses TRBV19 and TRBJ2-5; TRBD1 might be the D (5 bases). The sequence was collected from a human donor in good health. The material sequenced was CD4+ T cells from blood, cultured in vitro. The CDR3 DNA reads as TGTGCCACTGCCCCCCTGGGGCGACAAGAGACCCAGTACTTC. Protein product: CATAPLGRQETQYF.